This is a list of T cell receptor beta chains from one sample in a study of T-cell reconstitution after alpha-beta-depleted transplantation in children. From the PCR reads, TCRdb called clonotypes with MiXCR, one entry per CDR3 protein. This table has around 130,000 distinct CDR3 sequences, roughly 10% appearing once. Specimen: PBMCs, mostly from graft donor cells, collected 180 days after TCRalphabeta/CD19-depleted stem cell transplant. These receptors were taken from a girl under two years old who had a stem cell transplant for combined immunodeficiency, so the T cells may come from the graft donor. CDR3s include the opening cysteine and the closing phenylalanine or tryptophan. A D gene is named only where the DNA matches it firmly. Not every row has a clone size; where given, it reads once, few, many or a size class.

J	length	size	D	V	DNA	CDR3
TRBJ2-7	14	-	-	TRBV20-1	TGCAGTGCGAAGCAGGGAGGGGGCTCCTACGAGCAGTACTTC	CSAKQGGGSYEQYF
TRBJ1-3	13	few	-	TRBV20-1	TGCAGTGCTAGTTTGACAGCTGGAAACACCATATATTTT	CSASLTAGNTIYF
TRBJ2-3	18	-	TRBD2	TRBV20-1	TGCAGTTCGACTAGGCAGCTAGCGGGGCTGAGTAGCACAGATACGCAGTATTTT	CSSTRQLAGLSSTDTQYF
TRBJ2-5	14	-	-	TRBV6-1	TGTGCCAGCAGTCTGAGGGGGAGGGCAGAGACCCAGTACTTC	CASSLRGRAETQYF
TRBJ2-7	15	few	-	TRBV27	TGTGCCAGCAGTTTAGACGGAGTCAGGGGCGGGGAGCAGTACTTC	CASSLDGVRGGEQYF
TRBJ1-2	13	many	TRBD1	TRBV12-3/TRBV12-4	TGTGCCAGCAGTTTAGGACAGGGTGGGGGCTACACCTTC	CASSLGQGGGYTF
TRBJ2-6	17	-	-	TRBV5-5	TGTGCCAGCAGATCAGGGGGGCCAAACTCTGGGGCCAACGTCCTGACTTTC	CASRSGGPNSGANVLTF
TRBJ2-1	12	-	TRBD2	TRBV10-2	TGCGCCAGCGGGGGGGCCTACAATGAGCAGTTCTTC	CASGGAYNEQFF
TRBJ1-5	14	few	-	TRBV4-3	TGCGCCAGCAGCCAAGAATTAGGCAATCAGCCCCAGCATTTT	CASSQELGNQPQHF
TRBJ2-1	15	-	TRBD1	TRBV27	TGTGCCAGCAGTTTACAGGGGGCGATCTACAATGAGCAGTTCTTC	CASSLQGAIYNEQFF
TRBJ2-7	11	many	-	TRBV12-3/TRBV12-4	TGTGCCAGCAGCTCCCTCTACGAGCAGTACTTC	CASSSLYEQYF
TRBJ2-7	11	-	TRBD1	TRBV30	TGTGCCTACCAGTCTAGGGACAGGGAGAACTTC	CAYQSRDRENF
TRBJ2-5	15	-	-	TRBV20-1	TGCAGTGCTGGATTAGCAGGACCTTTACAAGAGACCCAGTACTTC	CSAGLAGPLQETQYF
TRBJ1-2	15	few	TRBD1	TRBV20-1	TGCAGTGCTACTCGGAAGGGACAGCTGGGCTATGGCTACACCTTC	CSATRKGQLGYGYTF
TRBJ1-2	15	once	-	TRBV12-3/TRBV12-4	TGTGCCAGCAGTTTTAGTAGACAGATTAACTATGGCTACACCTTC	CASSFSRQINYGYTF
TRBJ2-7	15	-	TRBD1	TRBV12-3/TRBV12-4	TGTGCCAGCAGTGGCCGGGACAGACCCTACTACGAGCAGTACTTC	CASSGRDRPYYEQYF
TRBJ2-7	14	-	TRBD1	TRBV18	TGTGCCAGCTCACCCGGGACAGGGAACTACGAGCGGTACTTC	CASSPGTGNYERYF
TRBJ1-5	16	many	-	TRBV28	TGTGCCAGCAGTTCTTCCGGCAGGACCGTTAATCAGCCCCAGCATTTT	CASSSSGRTVNQPQHF
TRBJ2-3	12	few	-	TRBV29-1	TGCAGCGCCCGACAGCTCACAGATACGCAGTATTTT	CSARQLTDTQYF
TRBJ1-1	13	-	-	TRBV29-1	TGCAGCGTTGACGACGGGTTGAACACTGAAGCTTTCTTT	CSVDDGLNTEAFF
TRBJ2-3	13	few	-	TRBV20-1	TGCAGTGCGGGGAGGCTAGCACAAGATACGCAGTATTTT	CSAGRLAQDTQYF
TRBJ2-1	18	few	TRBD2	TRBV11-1	TGTGCCAGCAGCTTAGTCAGGTTGACTAGCGGGAGATACAATGAGCAGTTCTTC	CASSLVRLTSGRYNEQFF
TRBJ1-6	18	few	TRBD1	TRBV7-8	TGTGCCAGCAGCCGTAATAGAATCCCCGGGACAGATAATTCACCCCTCCACTTT	CASSRNRIPGTDNSPLHF
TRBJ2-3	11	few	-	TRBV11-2	TGTGCCAGCAGCTTATCGCATACGCAGTATTTT	CASSLSHTQYF
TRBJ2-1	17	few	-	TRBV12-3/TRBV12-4	TGTGCCAGCAGGCCCCGGCAGGGGACCCCTTTACACAATGAGCAGTTCTTC	CASRPRQGTPLHNEQFF
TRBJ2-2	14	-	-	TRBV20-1	TGCAGTGCTAGATCGGAGCGTAGACCCGGGGAGCTGTTTTTT	CSARSERRPGELFF
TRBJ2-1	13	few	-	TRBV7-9	TGTGCCAGCAGCTTAGAGGACTACTTTGAGCAGTTCTTC	CASSLEDYFEQFF
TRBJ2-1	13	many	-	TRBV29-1	TGCAGCGTTGAAGTCGTTTCCTACAATGAGCAGTTCTTC	CSVEVVSYNEQFF
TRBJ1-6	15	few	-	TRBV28	TGTGCCAGCAGCGCTTCAGGACCGGCGAATTCACCCCTCCACTTT	CASSASGPANSPLHF
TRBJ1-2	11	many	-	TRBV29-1	TGCAGCGTTGAATCCCCAGCTGGCTACACCTTC	CSVESPAGYTF
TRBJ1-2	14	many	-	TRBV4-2	TGTGCCAGCAGCCAAGAAAGGGACCGAAATGGCTACACCTTC	CASSQERDRNGYTF
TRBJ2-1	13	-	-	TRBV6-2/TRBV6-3	TGTGCCAGCAGTTTTCACAGGTACAATGAGCAGTTCTTC	CASSFHRYNEQFF
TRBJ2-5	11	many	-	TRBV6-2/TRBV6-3	TGTGCCAGCAGTTACCGGGACGTACAGTACTTC	CASSYRDVQYF
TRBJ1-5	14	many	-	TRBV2	TGTGCCAGCAGTGACAGGGGAGGCAATCAGCCCCAGCATTTT	CASSDRGGNQPQHF
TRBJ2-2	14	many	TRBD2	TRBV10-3	TGTGCCATCAGGGGACTAGCGAACACCGGGGAGCTGTTTTTT	CAIRGLANTGELFF
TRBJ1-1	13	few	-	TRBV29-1	TGCAGCGTTGGTTACAGCTTGCGCACTGAAGCTTTCTTT	CSVGYSLRTEAFF
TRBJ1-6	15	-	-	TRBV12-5	TGTGCTAGTGGTTTATCGCAGGTTTACGGTTCACCCCTCCACTTT	CASGLSQVYGSPLHF
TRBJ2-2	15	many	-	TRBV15	TGTGCCACCAGCGGACCCGGGGGGCCCACCGGGGAGCTGTTTTTT	CATSGPGGPTGELFF
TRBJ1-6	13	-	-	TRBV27	TGTGCCAGCACGGGGGACGGTATTTCACCCCTCCACTTT	CASTGDGISPLHF
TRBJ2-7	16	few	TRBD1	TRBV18	TGTGCCAGCTCATCTCTATTGGACAGGGGACTCTACGAGCAGTACTTC	CASSSLLDRGLYEQYF
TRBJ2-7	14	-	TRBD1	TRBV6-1	TGTGCCAGCCTGGGGACAGGATTCTCCTACGAGCAGTACTTC	CASLGTGFSYEQYF
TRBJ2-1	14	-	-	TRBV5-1	TGCGCCAGCAGCCCCCAGAACGCCTACAATGAGCAGTTCTTC	CASSPQNAYNEQFF